What follows is one T cell receptor beta chain and its context. Only in-frame clones appear in the TCRdb table, and some are missing; sequencing was by immunoSEQ multiplex PCR. The sample includes some 250,000 clones, approximately 90% of them seen just once. This specimen comes from a study of blood T cell repertoires in COVID-19. Study-level information: PBMCs, B-cell-depleted T cells, or T cells provided the cDNA or gDNA that made up the material.

Germline lookup yields CDR1 GTSNPN and CDR2 SVGIG (reference sequence). V was shortened by 2 bases and J by 1 base, with 4 bases between the two germline ends. This CDR3 comprises 12 residues. The chain combines TRBV30 with TRBJ2-3, with D hard to call. The sample consisted of peripheral blood. This receptor was taken from a middle-aged woman who had recovered from COVID-19. The CDR3 DNA is TGTGCCTGGAGTCGCGGCACAGATACGCAGTATTTT. Protein product: CAWSRGTDTQYF.